This T cell receptor beta chain was observed in a study of cytomegalovirus exposure and HLA in healthy donors. Study-wide results and caveats: Several top significant clusters appeared, in a later analysis, to be linked to common viral pathogens.

The PCR employed 60 Vbeta primers together with 13 Jbeta primers. Assay: immunoSEQ multiplex PCR; the TCRdb copy retains only in-frame clones and omits some. The table lists about 120,000 clones, about 80% of them singletons. V lost 5 bases and J lost 6, with 12 bases in between. CDR1 is SGDLS and CDR2 is YYNGEE in the germline V gene. The CDR3 sequence is 12 residues long. In the case of this clone: Its antigen is not identified.

This sequence joins TRBV9 and TRBJ2-7, with a weak D call TRBD2 (7 bases). The sample was PBMCs. The receptor was derived from a woman aged 45-65 years in good health and CMV-seronegative. The CDR3 sequence is CASSRGGREQYF. In DNA, the CDR3 is TGTGCCAGCAGTAGGGGGGGACGCGAGCAGTACTTC.